This TCR beta chain was recovered during a study of blood T cell repertoires in COVID-19. Study-wide background: COVID-19 samples collected from the United States, Italy and Spain covered acute and convalescent phases. Sources were T cells, B-cell-depleted T cells, or PBMCs; the material itself was cDNA or gDNA.

This CDR3 comprises 15 residues. The ends were cut back, 1 base at V and 4 bases at J, with 13 bases in the middle. CDR1 MDHEN and CDR2 SYDVKM come from the germline V gene. In the study's own analysis: Reference gene primers were amplified, and this amplification served to estimate nucleated cell counts. Data came from immunoSEQ multiplex PCR; TCRdb stores just in-frame clones and leaves some out. V and J calls plus clone size are reproduced from that table; the DNA served to infer D and trimming. The sample has about 140,000 clones, about 74% seen once. This chain connects TRBV28 to TRBJ1-2, with D hard to call. The sequence derives from a man in his fifties or sixties with acute or convalescent COVID-19. The sample consisted of peripheral blood. CDR3 coding DNA: TGTGCCAGCAGTTTATCCCGACACGATACCTATGGCTACACCTTC. Amino acid sequence: CASSLSRHDTYGYTF.